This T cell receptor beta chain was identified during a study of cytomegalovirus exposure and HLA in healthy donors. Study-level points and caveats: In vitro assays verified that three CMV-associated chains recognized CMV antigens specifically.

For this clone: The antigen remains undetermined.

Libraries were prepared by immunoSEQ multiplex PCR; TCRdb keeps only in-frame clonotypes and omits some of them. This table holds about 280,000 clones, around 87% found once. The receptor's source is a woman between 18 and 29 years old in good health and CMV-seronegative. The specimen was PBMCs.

The CDR3 region is CASSIAGTVGAFF. CDR3 in DNA: TGTGCCAGTAGTATTGCCGGGACAGTTGGAGCTTTCTTT. V is TRBV19 and J is TRBJ1-1; TRBD1 matches 7 bases. V lost 3 bases and J lost 10; bases outside the gene matches: 8. The CDR3 length is 13 residues. Germline-derived CDR1 and CDR2 are LNHDA and SQIVND (reference sequence).